This T cell receptor (beta chain) is from a study of T cell repertoires in cytomegalovirus infection. Overall study context: Matching HLA type, along with CMV infection, was indicated by public TCR beta signatures. Findings and limits, study-wide: Cumulative frequency (of public TCR beta family members) identified carriers of CMV plus the relevant HLA. HLA-C-restricted CMV clonotypes gave the most frequent clonotype in two of eight donors.

At least ten counts were recorded for this clonotype. Its antigen remains unidentified. From the reads, TCRdb called clonotypes with MiXCR, one entry per CDR3 protein. The sample yields roughly 110,000 distinct CDR3 sequences, 9.5% to 13% seen once. What was sequenced was PBMCs, sequenced either directly or after in vitro stimulation (not recorded which). The origin of this receptor is a human donor in good health (CMV status not recorded). Some clones in this sample may be carry-over from other donors' samples.

The CDR3 DNA follows: TGTGCCAGCAGCTTAGGGTTTCCGGGGAGCACTTATACGCAGTATTTT. It yields the protein CASSLGFPGSTYTQYF. V and J are TRBV7-2 and TRBJ2-3, with D perhaps TRBD2 (5 bases). With 1 base removed from V and 7 bases from J, the gap between germline ends came to 18 bases. The CDR3 consists of 16 residues. Looked up from germline, CDR1 is SGHTA and CDR2 is FQGNSA.